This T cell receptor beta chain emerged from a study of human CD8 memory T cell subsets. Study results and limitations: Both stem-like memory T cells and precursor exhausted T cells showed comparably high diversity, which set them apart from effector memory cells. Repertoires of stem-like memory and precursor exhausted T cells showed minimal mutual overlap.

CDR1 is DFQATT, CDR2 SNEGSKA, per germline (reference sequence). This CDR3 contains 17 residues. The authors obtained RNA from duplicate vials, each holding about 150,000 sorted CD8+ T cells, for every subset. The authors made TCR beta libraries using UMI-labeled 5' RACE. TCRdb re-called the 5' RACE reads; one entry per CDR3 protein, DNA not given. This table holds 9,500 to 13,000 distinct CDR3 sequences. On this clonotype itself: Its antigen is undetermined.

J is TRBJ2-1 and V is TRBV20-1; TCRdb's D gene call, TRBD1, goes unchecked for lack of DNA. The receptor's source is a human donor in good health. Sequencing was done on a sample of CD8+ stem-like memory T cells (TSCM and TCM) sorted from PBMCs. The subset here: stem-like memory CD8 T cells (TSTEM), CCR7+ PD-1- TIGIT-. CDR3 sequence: CSARDPRTVEQVDEQFF.